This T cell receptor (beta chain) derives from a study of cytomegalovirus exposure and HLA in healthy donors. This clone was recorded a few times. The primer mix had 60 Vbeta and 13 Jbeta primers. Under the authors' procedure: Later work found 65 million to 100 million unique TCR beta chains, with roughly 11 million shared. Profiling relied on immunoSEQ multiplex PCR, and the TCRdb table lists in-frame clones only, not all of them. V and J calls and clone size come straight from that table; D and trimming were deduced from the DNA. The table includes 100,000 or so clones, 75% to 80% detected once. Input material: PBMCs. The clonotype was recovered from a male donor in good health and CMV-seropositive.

Here the CDR3 DNA reads TGTGCCAGCAGCTCAGCGGGAGCAGGCAGGTACGAGCAGTACTTC. It yields the protein CASSSAGAGRYEQYF. This sequence joins TRBV5-6 and TRBJ2-7; 8 positions match TRBD2. The length of the CDR3 is 15 residues. Trimming removed 3 bases from V and 4 bases from J; junction bases left unmatched: 9. Germline CDR1 reads SGHDT; CDR2 reads YYEEEE.